A single TCR beta chain is shown here with its context. RNA was isolated and reverse transcribed to cDNA, the sequencing template. Generated by immunoSEQ multiplex PCR, the TCRdb table keeps only in-frame clones and is missing some. This sample yields some 150,000 clones, of which 70% to 90% are seen a single time; less than 15% belongs to the top ten. The record originates from a study of CD8+ T cells in alopecia areata. The CDR3 loop spans 15 amino acids. The ends were cut back, 0 bases at V and 3 bases at J, with 12 bases in the middle. CDR1 is SQVTM and CDR2 is ANQGSEA in the germline V gene. Treatment described: oral pan-JAK inhibitor, 5-10 mg twice daily.

The TCR sequence derives from a human donor with alopecia areata. Sequences were derived from CD8+ T cells sorted from blood, sampled at week 4, from a patient treated with tofacitinib. The chain is built from TRBV29-1 and TRBJ2-1; tentatively, D is TRBD1 (5 bases). This CDR3 is CSVEDPRAGYNEQFF. CDR3 in DNA: TGCAGCGTTGAAGATCCCAGGGCTGGCTACAATGAGCAGTTCTTC.